These 10 T cell receptor beta chains were sequenced from one sample in a study of shared clonotypes between healthy human individuals. Repertoires were generated with immunoSEQ multiplex PCR, while TCRdb's copy carries only in-frame clones and drops some. Seen here are some 79,000 clones, under 65% observed once, and the top ten hold 51%. The sample was memory CD8+ T cells sorted from blood. Described subset: CD45RO+ cells pooled with CCR7-negative TemRA cells. Receptors were obtained from a man aged 25-45 years in good health.

In its sample, this clone was seen many times. The chain uses TRBV25-1 and TRBJ2-1; 12 bases agree with TRBD2. Trimming took 2 bases from V and 5 from J; bases not matched to a gene: 7. CDR3 size: 17 residues. Germline-derived CDR1 and CDR2 are MGHDK and SYGVNS. This CDR3 reads CASSEPRTSGANNEQFF. DNA for the CDR3: TGTGCCAGCAGTGAACCCCGGACTAGCGGGGCTAACAATGAGCAGTTCTTC.

The V call is TRBV6-1, the J call TRBJ1-2, with 7 bases lining up with TRBD1. This CDR3 has 14 residues. Germline values: CDR1 MNHNS, CDR2 SASEGT. Losses at the gene ends were 0 bases for V and 5 bases for J; bases not matched to a gene: 3. The CDR3 bases are TGTGCCAGCAGTGAAGCCCTGACAGGGTATGGCTACACCTTC. This codes for CASSEALTGYGYTF.

The rearrangement joins TRBV28 to TRBJ2-2; D is ambiguous. The V and J ends lost 2 bases and 4 bases respectively, with 11 bases between them. The CDR3 is made up of 15 amino acids. CDR1 and CDR2 (germline): MDHEN, SYDVKM. Here the CDR3 DNA reads TGTGCCAGCAGTTTAGGCAGACTCATCACCGGGGAGCTGTTTTTT. Encoded protein: CASSLGRLITGELFF. Filled out from reference TRBV28 and TRBJ2-2, the complete variable domain reads DVKVTQSSRYLVKRTGEKVFLECVQDMDHENMFWYRQDPGLGLRLIYFSYDVKMKEKGDIPEGYSVSREKKERFSLILESASTNQTSMYLCASSLGRLITGELFFGEGSRLTVL.

There are many counts of this clone. The genes are TRBV13 and TRBJ2-3, with D maybe TRBD1 (6 bases). CDR1 and CDR2 (germline): PRHDT, FYEKMQ (reference sequence). V lost 5 bases to trimming and J lost 8 bases, with 11 bases between them. This CDR3 region has 12 residues. CDR3 amino acids: CASSPEQGTQYF. In DNA, the CDR3 is TGTGCCAGCAGCCCAGAACAGGGTACGCAGTATTTT.

The chain joins TRBV5-1 to TRBJ2-6; weak D call: TRBD1 (5 bases). This CDR3 is 15 amino acids long. V shed 2 bases and J shed 0 bases, with 6 bases lying between them. CDR1 and CDR2 from the germline V gene are SGHRS and YFSETQ. The CDR3 coding sequence is TGCGCCAGCAGCTTTGGGGCCTCTGGGGCCAACGTCCTGACTTTC. This translates into CASSFGASGANVLTF.

The chain links TRBV4-2 to TRBJ1-1, with 7 nucleotides matching TRBD1. Trimming cost V 0 bases and J 0 bases; bases outside gene matches: 1. CDR1 is LGHNA and CDR2 is YNFKEQ in the germline V gene. The CDR3 is 15 amino acids. The CDR3 DNA is TGTGCCAGCAGCCAAGAAGGACAGGTGAACACTGAAGCTTTCTTT. Amino acids: CASSQEGQVNTEAFF.

This sequence joins TRBV9 and TRBJ2-7; possible D gene TRBD1, 5 bases. The V gene lost 3 bases and the J gene lost 3 bases, with 19 bases spanning the gap. The CDR3 covers 16 residues. CDR1 and CDR2 from the germline V gene are SGDLS and YYNGEE. Here the CDR3 DNA reads TGTGCCAGCAGCGACCCCAGGGTAGGGAATGACTACGAGCAGTACTTC. Its translation is CASSDPRVGNDYEQYF.

This clone was picked up many times. The V and J genes are TRBV15 and TRBJ2-5; 10 nucleotides line up with TRBD2. The CDR3 is 13 amino acids. Per germline, CDR1 LNHNV and CDR2 YYDKDF (reference sequence). Losses at the gene ends were 4 bases for V and 5 bases for J; bases not matched to a gene: 1. CDR3 loop: CATSTAGGETQYF. CDR3 in DNA: TGTGCCACCAGCACAGCGGGAGGGGAGACCCAGTACTTC.

The V gene is TRBV5-4, the J gene TRBJ1-2; possibly TRBD1 for D (5 bases). Germline V CDR1 and CDR2: SGHNT, YYREEE (reference sequence). With 0 bases removed from V and 4 bases from J, the gap between germline ends came to 10 bases. The CDR3 contains 14 residues. The CDR3 here is CASSLASTGYGYTF. The CDR3 DNA reads TGTGCCAGCAGCTTGGCGTCAACAGGCTATGGCTACACCTTC.

Here the CDR3 reads CASSPSRDRGPYEQYF. CDR3 nucleotide sequence: TGTGCCAGCAGCCCAAGTAGGGACAGAGGACCCTACGAGCAGTACTTC. This chain uses TRBV7-6 with TRBJ2-7; 7 bases are shared with TRBD1. The CDR3 loop spans 16 amino acids. Germline CDR1 reads SGHVS; CDR2 reads FNYEAQ. The ends lost 5 bases at V and 2 bases at J; junction bases unmatched: 12.